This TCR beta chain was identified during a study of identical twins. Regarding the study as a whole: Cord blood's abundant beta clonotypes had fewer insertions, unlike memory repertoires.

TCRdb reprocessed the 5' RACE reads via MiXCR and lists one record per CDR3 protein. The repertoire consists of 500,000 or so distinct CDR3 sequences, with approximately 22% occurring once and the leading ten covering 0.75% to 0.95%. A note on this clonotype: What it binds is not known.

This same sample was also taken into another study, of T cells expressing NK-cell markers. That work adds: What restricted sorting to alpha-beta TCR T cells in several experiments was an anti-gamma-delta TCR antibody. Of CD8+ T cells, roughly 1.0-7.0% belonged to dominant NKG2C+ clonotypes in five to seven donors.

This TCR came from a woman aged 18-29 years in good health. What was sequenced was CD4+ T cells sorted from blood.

In nucleotides, the CDR3 is TGTGCCAGCAGCGTAGAGGGGACAGCGAATTCACCCCTCCACTTT. Its protein product is CASSVEGTANSPLHF. V usage is TRBV9 and J usage is TRBJ1-6, with 7 bases fitting TRBD1. Per the germline V gene, CDR1 is SGDLS and CDR2 is YYNGEE. The CDR3 is made up of 15 amino acids. V lost 0 bases, J lost 7 bases, and 4 bases stayed unmatched.